These 23 T cell receptor beta chains share one sample of origin, sequenced in a study of vaccination effects on CD4 cells after COVID-19. The assay was immunoSEQ multiplex PCR, and TCRdb's table has in-frame clones only and misses some. The table lists roughly 68,000 clones, 74% of them singletons. ViraFEST expansion of antigen-specific CD4+ T cells with viral peptide pools preceded sequencing. Researchers isolated CD4+ T cells once approximately eleven days of culture had elapsed. Two doses of BNT162b2 or mRNA-1273 vaccine were administered to participants. Antigens of these TCRs are unknown. The specimen comprised CD4+ T cells from PBMCs cultured with HCoV-229E spike peptides, sampled after COVID-19 vaccination. The source is a human donor who received a COVID-19 vaccine.

The genes are TRBV11-3 and TRBJ2-3; D not resolved. Trimming stripped 6 bases from V and 2 bases from J, with 9 bases between. CDR3 length equals 13 residues. The germline V gene encodes CDR1 SGHNT and CDR2 YENEEA. This chain's CDR3 is CASSSALTDTQYF. For the CDR3, the DNA is TGTGCCAGCAGTTCCGCCCTCACAGATACGCAGTATTTT.

This clone was seen more than once but under ten times. The rearrangement joins TRBV2 to TRBJ2-3; TRBD2 aligns across 11 bases. Germline loops: CDR1 SNHLY, CDR2 FYNNEI. CDR3 length equals 16 residues. V dropped 4 bases and J dropped 3; count of bases not matched to a gene: 6. This chain's CDR3 is CASSARLAGLTDTQYF. CDR3 nucleotide sequence: TGTGCCAGCAGTGCCCGACTAGCGGGGTTAACAGATACGCAGTATTTT.

The sample holds a few counts of this clone. The rearrangement uses TRBV4-1 and TRBJ2-3, with TRBD2 matching over 7 bases. This CDR3 region has 14 residues. Germline trimming cut 1 base from V and 4 bases from J; bases unmatched to any gene: 2. From germline, CDR1 is MGHRA and CDR2 YSYEKL. CDR3 region: CASSQGLASDTQYF. The CDR3 DNA reads TGCGCCAGCAGCCAAGGACTAGCCTCAGATACGCAGTATTTT.

The chain combines TRBV7-2 with TRBJ2-7; no firm D call. Trimming took 6 bases from V and 3 from J, leaving 21 bases between them. The CDR3 has 16 amino acids. CDR1 is SGHTA and CDR2 is FQGNSA in the germline V gene. CDR3 DNA sequence: TGTGCCAGCAGGCAAGTATGGGGTCCGGTAGTCTACGAGCAGTACGTC. Encoded protein: CASRQVWGPVVYEQYV.

The genes are TRBV2 and TRBJ1-5, with D hard to call. Trimming took 4 bases from V and 2 from J, leaving 9 bases between them. Germline V CDR1 and CDR2: SNHLY, FYNNEI. The CDR3 is made up of 14 amino acids. The CDR3, as DNA: TGTGCCAGCAGTGTAGGCGAAGGCAATCAGCCCCAGCATTTT. Amino acid sequence: CASSVGEGNQPQHF.

The chain joins TRBV15 to TRBJ2-1; maybe TRBD2 (5 bases). V dropped 1 base and J dropped 1 base, with 14 bases sitting between them. This CDR3 is built from 17 residues. Germline V CDR1 and CDR2: LNHNV, YYDKDF (reference sequence). In DNA form, the CDR3 reads TGTGCCACCAGCAGAGTCGCTAGCAGGATATCCTACAATGAGCAGTTCTTC. It is translated as CATSRVASRISYNEQFF.

V is TRBV5-5 and J is TRBJ1-2; D ambiguous. The CDR3 covers 15 residues. Trimming stripped 0 bases from V and 4 bases from J, with 13 bases between. Germline CDR1 and CDR2: SGHKS and YYEKEE (reference sequence). The CDR3 nucleotides are TGTGCCAGCAGCTTGGAGGTGACAATGGTCTATGGCTACACCTTC. Translating gives CASSLEVTMVYGYTF.

The V call is TRBV5-8, the J call TRBJ2-7; 8 bases agree with TRBD2. This CDR3 is 12 amino acids long. Germline trimming cut 2 bases from V and 6 bases from J; bases unmatched to any gene: 1. Germline V gives CDR1 SGHTS, CDR2 YDEGEE. The CDR3 DNA sequence: TGTGCCAGCAGCTTCGCGGGGGGCGAGCAGTACGTC. It is translated as CASSFAGGEQYV.

The V gene is TRBV28, the J gene TRBJ1-5; 8 bases agree with TRBD1. CDR3 size: 20 residues. CDR1 is MDHEN and CDR2 is SYDVKM in the germline V gene. Losses at the gene ends were 2 bases for V and 1 base for J; bases not matched to a gene: 16. CDR3 residues: CASSLRTGPRLLKSNQPQHF. In DNA form, the CDR3 reads TGTGCCAGCAGTTTAAGGACAGGGCCCCGCTTACTAAAGAGCAATCAGCCCCAGCATTTT.

This clone was seen more than once but under ten times. The V and J genes are TRBV2 and TRBJ1-2, with no clear D. This CDR3 is 14 amino acids long. Germline assignment: CDR1 SNHLY and CDR2 FYNNEI. Trimming removed 3 bases at V and 2 bases at J, with 10 bases between. The chain's CDR3 is CASSEISVNYGYTF. In nucleotides, the CDR3 is TGTGCCAGCAGTGAGATTTCGGTGAACTATGGCTACACCTTC.

The chain carries TRBV4-1 and TRBJ2-5; either TRBD1 or TRBD2 may fit D (5 bases each). The V end lost 5 bases, the J end lost 5 bases, and 18 bases lay between the germline ends. The CDR3 loop spans 15 amino acids. CDR1 is MGHRA, CDR2 YSYEKL, per germline. CDR3 nucleotides: TGCGCCAGCAGCTCCCGGGGCGAGCGTTCGGAGACCCAGTACTTC. Amino acids: CASSSRGERSETQYF.

V usage is TRBV12-3 or TRBV12-4 and J usage is TRBJ1-2; D uncertain. V gave up 6 bases and J gave up 3 bases, with 5 bases separating them. This CDR3 has 11 residues. CDR3 loop: CASRQYYGYTF. DNA for the CDR3: TGTGCCAGCAGGCAGTACTATGGCTACACCTTC.

V usage is TRBV29-1 and J usage is TRBJ2-5, with D tentatively TRBD1 (6 bases). Germline V gene lookup returns CDR1 SQVTM and CDR2 ANQGSEA. This CDR3 has 13 amino acids. The V and J ends lost 8 bases and 6 bases respectively, with 19 bases between them. The CDR3 coding sequence is TGCAGCCCCCGTGGGGGCTACACAAAGACCCAGTACTTC. Its translation: CSPRGGYTKTQYF. Looking up the rest from reference TRBV29-1 and TRBJ2-5 gives the full variable domain: SAVISQKPSRDICQRGTSLTIQCQVDSQVTMMFWYRQQPGQSLTLIATANQGSEATYESGFVIDKFPISRPNLTFSTLTVSNMSPEDSSIYLCSPRGGYTKTQYFGPGTRLLVL.

The chain combines TRBV19 with TRBJ2-2; 9 nucleotides agree with TRBD1. Germline-derived CDR1 and CDR2 are LNHDA and SQIVND (reference sequence). The trim removed 8 bases at V and 7 bases at J, leaving 14 bases unmatched. CDR3 length equals 16 residues. Here the CDR3 DNA reads TGTGCCAGTTCCCCCTTAAGACAGGGGGGTTACGGGGAGCTGTTTTTT. Protein product: CASSPLRQGGYGELFF.

The chain employs TRBV5-1 and TRBJ2-4; 7 bases map to TRBD2. Germline CDR1 and CDR2: SGHRS and YFSETQ. CDR3 length: 15 amino acids. J lost 7 bases, V lost 0 bases, and 7 bases had no gene match. CDR3 amino acids: CASSLGSAGANIQYF. As DNA, the CDR3 is TGCGCCAGCAGCTTGGGTTCCGCGGGAGCCAACATTCAGTACTTC.

The CDR3 reads CASSSDRADQPQHF. In DNA, the CDR3 is TGTGCCAGCAGCTCGGACAGGGCCGATCAGCCCCAGCATTTT. The genes are TRBV27 and TRBJ1-5; 8 bases are a match to TRBD1. Germline CDR1 MNHEY, CDR2 SMNVEV (reference sequence). The CDR3 has 14 amino acids. The trim removed 6 bases at V and 5 bases at J, leaving 6 bases unmatched.

The chain joins TRBV2 to TRBJ1-5; D possibly corresponds to TRBD1 (6 bases). This CDR3 is 16 amino acids long. The germline V gene has CDR1 SNHLY and CDR2 FYNNEI. V was shortened by 6 bases and J by 6 bases, with 21 bases between the two germline ends. This CDR3 reads CASRPQRTVRTQPQHF. The DNA of the CDR3 is TGTGCCAGCAGGCCTCAGCGGACAGTCCGCACTCAGCCCCAGCATTTT.

The chain joins TRBV12-3 or TRBV12-4 to TRBJ1-6; the D gene is possibly TRBD1 (6 bases). The CDR3 totals 13 residues. Between the trimmed V and J ends, which lost 8 bases and 7 bases, there was a span of 12 bases. The CDR3 reads CASRQVDNSPLHF. The CDR3 DNA sequence: TGTGCCAGCCGACAGGTAGACAATTCACCCCTCCACTTT.

This sequence joins TRBV9 and TRBJ2-1; TRBD2 matches 9 bases. The junction had 9 bases not matched to a gene; V was cut back by 0 bases and J by 8 bases. The germline V gene encodes CDR1 SGDLS and CDR2 YYNGEE. This CDR3 spans 16 amino acids. The DNA of the CDR3 is TGTGCCAGCAGCGTAGAGGGTAGCGGGGGCTCCTATGAGCAGTTCTTC. Its protein is CASSVEGSGGSYEQFF.

V is TRBV18 and J is TRBJ1-1; D ambiguous. The CDR3 sequence is 14 residues long. Trimming shortened V by 1 base and J by 1 base, and 7 bases separated the two germline ends. The germline V gene encodes CDR1 KGHSH and CDR2 LQKENI. CDR3 sequence: CASSPRAANTEAFF. CDR3 coding DNA: TGTGCCAGCTCACCACGCGCAGCGAACACTGAAGCTTTCTTT.

This chain links TRBV10-3 with TRBJ1-2, with a possible D match to TRBD1 (5 bases). Germline V gene data show CDR1 as ENHRY and CDR2 as SYGVKD. V lost 2 bases, J lost 2 bases, and 15 bases lay in between. This CDR3 has 16 residues. CDR3 coding DNA: TGTGCCATCAGTGAGCAGGGAAGCGCTCCCAACTATGGCTACACCTTC. Encoded protein: CAISEQGSAPNYGYTF.

This clone was seen more than once but under ten times. This rearrangement joins TRBV18 to TRBJ2-2; no firm D call. Trimming left V 4 bases short and J 6 bases short, with 6 bases between. The V gene's germline CDR1 is KGHSH and CDR2 LQKENI. The CDR3 is made up of 12 amino acids. CDR3 sequence: CASSRPSGELFF. The CDR3, as DNA: TGTGCCAGCTCACGGCCCTCCGGGGAGCTGTTTTTT.

J is TRBJ1-1 and V is TRBV3-1 (or the pseudogene TRBV3-2); 9 positions match TRBD1. V shed 0 bases and J 4 bases; nucleotides not matched to a gene: 3. The CDR3 totals 15 residues. Germline CDR1 is LGHDT and CDR2 is YNNKEL (reference sequence). The CDR3 bases are TGTGCCAGCAGCCAAGACGGGACAGGGATCACTGAAGCTTTCTTT. Translation: CASSQDGTGITEAFF.